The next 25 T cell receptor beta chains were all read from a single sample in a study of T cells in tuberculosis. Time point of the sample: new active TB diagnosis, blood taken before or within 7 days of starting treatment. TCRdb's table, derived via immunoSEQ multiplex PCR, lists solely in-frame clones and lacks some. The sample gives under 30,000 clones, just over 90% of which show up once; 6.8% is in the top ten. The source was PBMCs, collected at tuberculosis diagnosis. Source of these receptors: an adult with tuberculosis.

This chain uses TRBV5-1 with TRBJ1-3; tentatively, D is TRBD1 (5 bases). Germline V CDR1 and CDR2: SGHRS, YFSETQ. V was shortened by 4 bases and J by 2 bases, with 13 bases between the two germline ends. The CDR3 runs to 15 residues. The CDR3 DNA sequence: TGCGCCAGCAGCCCGGGACTGAACCCTGGAAACACCATATATTTT. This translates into CASSPGLNPGNTIYF.

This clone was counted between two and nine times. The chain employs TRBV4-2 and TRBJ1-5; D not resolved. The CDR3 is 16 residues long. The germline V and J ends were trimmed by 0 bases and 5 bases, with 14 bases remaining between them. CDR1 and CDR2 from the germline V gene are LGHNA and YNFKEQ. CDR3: CASSQDPGGLDQPQHF. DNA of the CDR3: TGTGCCAGCAGCCAAGATCCAGGAGGGTTGGATCAGCCCCAGCATTTT.

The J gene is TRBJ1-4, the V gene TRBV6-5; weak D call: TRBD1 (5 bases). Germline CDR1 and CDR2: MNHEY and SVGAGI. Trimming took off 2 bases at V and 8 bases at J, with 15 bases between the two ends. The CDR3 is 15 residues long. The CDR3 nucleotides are TGTGCCAGCAGTTACAGCGGGGCTGTTGAGGAAAAACTGTTTTTT. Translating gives CASSYSGAVEEKLFF.

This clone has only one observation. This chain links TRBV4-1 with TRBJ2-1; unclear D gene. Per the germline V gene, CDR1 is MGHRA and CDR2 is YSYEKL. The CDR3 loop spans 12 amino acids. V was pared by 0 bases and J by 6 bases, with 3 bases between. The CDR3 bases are TGCGCCAGCAGCCAAGACTCCAATGAGCAGTTCTTC. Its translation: CASSQDSNEQFF.

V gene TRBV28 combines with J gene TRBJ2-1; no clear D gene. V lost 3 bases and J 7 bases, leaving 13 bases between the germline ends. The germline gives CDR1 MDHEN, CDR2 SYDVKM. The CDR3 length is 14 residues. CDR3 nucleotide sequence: TGTGCCAGCAGTTTCCAGTTCCCACGAAATGAGCAGTTCTTC. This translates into CASSFQFPRNEQFF.

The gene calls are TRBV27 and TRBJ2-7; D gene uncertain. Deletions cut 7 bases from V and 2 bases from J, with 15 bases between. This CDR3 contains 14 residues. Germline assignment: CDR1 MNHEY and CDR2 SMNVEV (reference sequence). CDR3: CASTPRFGAYEQYF. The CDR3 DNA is TGTGCCAGCACTCCCCGGTTTGGAGCCTACGAGCAGTACTTC.

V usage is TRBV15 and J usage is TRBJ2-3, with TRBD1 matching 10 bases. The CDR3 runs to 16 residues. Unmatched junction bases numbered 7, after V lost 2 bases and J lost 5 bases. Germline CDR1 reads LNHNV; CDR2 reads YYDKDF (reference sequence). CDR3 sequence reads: CATSRYGQGVQDTQYF. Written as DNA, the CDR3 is TGTGCCACCAGCAGATATGGACAGGGGGTTCAAGATACGCAGTATTTT.

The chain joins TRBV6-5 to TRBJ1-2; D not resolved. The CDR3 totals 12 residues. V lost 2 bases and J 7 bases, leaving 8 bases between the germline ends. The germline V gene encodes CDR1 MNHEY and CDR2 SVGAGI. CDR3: CASSYERLGYTF. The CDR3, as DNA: TGTGCCAGCAGTTACGAGCGTCTTGGCTACACCTTC.

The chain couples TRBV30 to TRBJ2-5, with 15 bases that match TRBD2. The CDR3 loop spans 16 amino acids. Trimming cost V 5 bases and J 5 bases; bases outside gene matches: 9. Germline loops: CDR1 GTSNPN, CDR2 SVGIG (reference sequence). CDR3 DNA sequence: TGTGCCTGGGCCGGACTAGCGGGAGGGCCCTACGAGACCCAGTACTTC. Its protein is CAWAGLAGGPYETQYF. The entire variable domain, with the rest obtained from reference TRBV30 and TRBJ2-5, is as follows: SQTIHQWPATLVQPVGSPLSLECTVEGTSNPNLYWYRQAAGRGLQLLFYSVGIGQISSEVPQNLSASRPQDRQFILSSKKLLLSDSGFYLCAWAGLAGGPYETQYFGPGTRLLVL.

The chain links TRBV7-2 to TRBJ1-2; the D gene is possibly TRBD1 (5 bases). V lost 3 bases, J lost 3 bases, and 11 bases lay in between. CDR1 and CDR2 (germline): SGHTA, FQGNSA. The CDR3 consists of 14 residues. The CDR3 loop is CASSFGSRDYGYTF. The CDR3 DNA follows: TGTGCCAGCAGCTTTGGGTCCAGGGACTATGGCTACACCTTC.

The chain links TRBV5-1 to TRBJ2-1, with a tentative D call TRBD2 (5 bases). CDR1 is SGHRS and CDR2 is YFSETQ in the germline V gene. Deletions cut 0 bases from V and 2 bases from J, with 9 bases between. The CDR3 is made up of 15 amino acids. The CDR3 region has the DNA TGCGCCAGCAGCTTGGTTTCCGGGACCTACAATGAGCAGTTCTTC. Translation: CASSLVSGTYNEQFF.

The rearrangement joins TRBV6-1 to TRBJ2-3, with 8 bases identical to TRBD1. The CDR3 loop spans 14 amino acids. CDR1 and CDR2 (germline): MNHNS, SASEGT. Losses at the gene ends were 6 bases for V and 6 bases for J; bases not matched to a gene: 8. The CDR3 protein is CASRRQGMLDTQYF. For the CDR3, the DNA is TGTGCCAGCAGAAGACAGGGGATGCTTGATACGCAGTATTTT.

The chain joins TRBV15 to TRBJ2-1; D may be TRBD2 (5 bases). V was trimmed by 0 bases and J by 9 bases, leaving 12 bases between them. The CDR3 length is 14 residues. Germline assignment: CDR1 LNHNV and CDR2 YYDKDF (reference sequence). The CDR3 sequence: CATSRDRAGREQFF. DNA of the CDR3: TGTGCCACCAGCAGAGACCGCGCGGGCCGTGAGCAGTTCTTC.

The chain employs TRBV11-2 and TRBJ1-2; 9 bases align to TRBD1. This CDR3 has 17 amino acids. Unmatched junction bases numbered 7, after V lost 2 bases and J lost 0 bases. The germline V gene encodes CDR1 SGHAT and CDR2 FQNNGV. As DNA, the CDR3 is TGTGCCAGCAGCTTATTTTGGACAGGGGACGCTAACTATGGCTACACCTTC. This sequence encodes CASSLFWTGDANYGYTF.

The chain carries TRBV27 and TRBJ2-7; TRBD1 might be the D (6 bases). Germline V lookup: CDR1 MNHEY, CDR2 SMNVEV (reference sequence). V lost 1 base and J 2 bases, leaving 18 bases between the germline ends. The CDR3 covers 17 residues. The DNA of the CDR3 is TGTGCCAGCAGTTTATTAGTTTGGGGGCTCACACCCTACGAGCAGTACTTC. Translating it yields CASSLLVWGLTPYEQYF.

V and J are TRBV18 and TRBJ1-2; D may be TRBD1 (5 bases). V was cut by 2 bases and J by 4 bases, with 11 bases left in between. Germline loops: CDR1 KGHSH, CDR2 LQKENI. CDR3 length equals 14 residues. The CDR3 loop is CASSPGRVGYGYTF. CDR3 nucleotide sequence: TGTGCCAGCTCACCAGGCAGGGTTGGCTATGGCTACACCTTC.

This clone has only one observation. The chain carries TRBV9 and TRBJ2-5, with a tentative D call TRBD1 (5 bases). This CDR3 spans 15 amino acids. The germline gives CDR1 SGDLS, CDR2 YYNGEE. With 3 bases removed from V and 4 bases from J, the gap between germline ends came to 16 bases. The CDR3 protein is CASSAAAGPVETQYF. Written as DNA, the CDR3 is TGTGCCAGCAGCGCCGCGGCAGGGCCGGTAGAGACCCAGTACTTC.

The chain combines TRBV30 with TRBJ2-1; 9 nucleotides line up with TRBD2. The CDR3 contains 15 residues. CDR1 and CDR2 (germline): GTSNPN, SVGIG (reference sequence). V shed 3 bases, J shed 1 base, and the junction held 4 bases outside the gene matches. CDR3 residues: CAWRRAGGSYNEQFF. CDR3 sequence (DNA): TGTGCCTGGAGAAGAGCGGGAGGATCCTACAATGAGCAGTTCTTC. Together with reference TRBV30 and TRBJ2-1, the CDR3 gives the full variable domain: SQTIHQWPATLVQPVGSPLSLECTVEGTSNPNLYWYRQAAGRGLQLLFYSVGIGQISSEVPQNLSASRPQDRQFILSSKKLLLSDSGFYLCAWRRAGGSYNEQFFGPGTRLTVL.

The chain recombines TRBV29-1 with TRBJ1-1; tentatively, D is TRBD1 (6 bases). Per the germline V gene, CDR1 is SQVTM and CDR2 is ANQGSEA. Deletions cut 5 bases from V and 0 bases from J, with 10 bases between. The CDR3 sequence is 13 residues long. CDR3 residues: CSVRTVMNTEAFF. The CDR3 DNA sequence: TGCAGCGTTAGGACAGTAATGAACACTGAAGCTTTCTTT.

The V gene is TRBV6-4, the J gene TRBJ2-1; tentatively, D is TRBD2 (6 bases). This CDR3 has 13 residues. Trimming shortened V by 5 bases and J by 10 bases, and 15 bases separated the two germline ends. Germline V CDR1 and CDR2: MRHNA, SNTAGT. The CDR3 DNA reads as TGTGCCAGCAGTCGACTAGTCTTAGGCGAGCAGTTCTTC. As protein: CASSRLVLGEQFF.

The CDR3 DNA follows: TGTGCCAGCAGTTCACAGGGTTCGGGCTACACCTTC. It yields the protein CASSSQGSGYTF. The rearrangement joins TRBV28 to TRBJ1-2; D possibly corresponds to TRBD1 (6 bases). Looked up from germline, CDR1 is MDHEN and CDR2 is SYDVKM. There are 12 residues in the CDR3. V was pared by 4 bases and J by 8 bases, with 11 bases between.

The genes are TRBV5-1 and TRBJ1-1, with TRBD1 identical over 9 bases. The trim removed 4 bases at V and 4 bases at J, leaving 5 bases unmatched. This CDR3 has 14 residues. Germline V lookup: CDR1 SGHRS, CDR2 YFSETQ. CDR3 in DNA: TGCGCCAGCAGCCAAGACAGGGGGGTCACTGAAGCTTTCTTT. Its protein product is CASSQDRGVTEAFF.

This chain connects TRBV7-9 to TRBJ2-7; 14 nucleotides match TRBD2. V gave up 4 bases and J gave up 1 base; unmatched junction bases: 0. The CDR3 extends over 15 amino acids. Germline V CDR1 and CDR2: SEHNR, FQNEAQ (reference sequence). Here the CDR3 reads CASSWTSGGSYEQYF. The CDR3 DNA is TGTGCCAGCAGCTGGACTAGCGGGGGGTCCTACGAGCAGTACTTC.

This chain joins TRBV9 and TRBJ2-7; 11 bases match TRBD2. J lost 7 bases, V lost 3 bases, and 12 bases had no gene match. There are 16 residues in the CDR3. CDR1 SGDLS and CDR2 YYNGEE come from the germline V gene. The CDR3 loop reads CASSDSSGGSLREQYF. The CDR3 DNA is TGTGCCAGCAGCGACTCTAGCGGGGGGAGTTTGAGGGAGCAGTACTTC. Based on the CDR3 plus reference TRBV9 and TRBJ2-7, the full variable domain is DSGVTQTPKHLITATGQRVTLRCSPRSGDLSVYWYQQSLDQGLQFLIQYYNGEERAKGNILERFSAQQFPDLHSELNLSSLELGDSALYFCASSDSSGGSLREQYFGPGTRLTVT.

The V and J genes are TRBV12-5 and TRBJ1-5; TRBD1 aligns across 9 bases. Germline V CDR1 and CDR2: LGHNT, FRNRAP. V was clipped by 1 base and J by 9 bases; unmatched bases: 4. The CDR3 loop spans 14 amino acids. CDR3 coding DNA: TGTGCTAGTGGTTTGGCGACAGGGGGTACGCCCCAGCATTTT. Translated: CASGLATGGTPQHF. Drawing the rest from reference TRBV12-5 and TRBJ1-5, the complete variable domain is DARVTQTPRHKVTEMGQEVTMRCQPILGHNTVFWYRQTMMQGLELLAYFRNRAPLDDSGMPKDRFSAEMPDATLATLKIQPSEPRDSAVYFCASGLATGGTPQHFGDGTRLSIL.